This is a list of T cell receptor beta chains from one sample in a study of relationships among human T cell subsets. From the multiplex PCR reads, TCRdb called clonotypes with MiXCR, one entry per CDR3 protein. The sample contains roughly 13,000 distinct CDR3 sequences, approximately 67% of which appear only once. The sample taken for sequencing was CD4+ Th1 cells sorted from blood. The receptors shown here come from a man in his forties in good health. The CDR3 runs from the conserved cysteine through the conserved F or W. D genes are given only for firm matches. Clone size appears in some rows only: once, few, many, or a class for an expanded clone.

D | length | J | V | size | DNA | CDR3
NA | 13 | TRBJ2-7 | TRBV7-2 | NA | TGTGCCAGCAACATGGAGGGTACGGGCGAGCAGTACTTC | CASNMEGTGEQYF
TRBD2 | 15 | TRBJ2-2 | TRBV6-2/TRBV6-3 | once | TGTGCCAGCAGAAGGCTAGCGGTTAACACCGGGGAGCTGTTTTTT | CASRRLAVNTGELFF
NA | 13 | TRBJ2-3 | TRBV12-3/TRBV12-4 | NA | TGTGCCAGCACCATAAGGTCCACAGATACGCAGTATTTT | CASTIRSTDTQYF
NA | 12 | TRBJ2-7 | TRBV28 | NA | TGTGCCAGCAGTTCCGAACTCTACGAGCAGTACTTC | CASSSELYEQYF
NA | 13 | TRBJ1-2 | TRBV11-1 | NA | TGTGCCAGCAGCTCGGGACCGAGCTATGGCTACACCTTC | CASSSGPSYGYTF
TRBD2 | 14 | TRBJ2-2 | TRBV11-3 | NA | TGTGCCAGCAGCCCCAGAGGACTAGCCGGGGAGCTGTTTTTT | CASSPRGLAGELFF
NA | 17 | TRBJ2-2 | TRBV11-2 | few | TGTGCCAGCAGCTTAGATCCCCAGGGTTGGAAAACCGGGGAGCTGTTTTTT | CASSLDPQGWKTGELFF
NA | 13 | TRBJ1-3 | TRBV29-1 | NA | TGCAGCGTTGCCCAGTCCTCTGGAAACACCATATATTTT | CSVAQSSGNTIYF
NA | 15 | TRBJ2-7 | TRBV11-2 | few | TGTGCCAGCAGCTTAGCGCTTGGGGTCTCCTACGAGCAGTACTTC | CASSLALGVSYEQYF
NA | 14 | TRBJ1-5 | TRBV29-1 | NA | TGCAGCGCCGCGACAGTAAATAGCAATCAGCCCCAGCATTTT | CSAATVNSNQPQHF
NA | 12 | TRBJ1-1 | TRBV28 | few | TGTGCCAGCGGTGGGTTGAACACTGAAGCTTTCTTT | CASGGLNTEAFF
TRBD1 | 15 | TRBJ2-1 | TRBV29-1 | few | TGCAGCGTAATGGTACAGGGGGCGTCCTACAATGAGCAGTTCTTC | CSVMVQGASYNEQFF
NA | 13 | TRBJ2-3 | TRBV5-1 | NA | TGCGCCAGCAGCTCCGAGTGGGGAGATACGCAGTATTTT | CASSSEWGDTQYF
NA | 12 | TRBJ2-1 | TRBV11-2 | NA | TGTGCCAGCAGCCCCGACGGGGATGAGCAGTTCTTC | CASSPDGDEQFF
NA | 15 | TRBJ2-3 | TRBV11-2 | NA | TGTGCCAGCAGCTTACAAGGGGCATCCCCAGATACGCAGTATTTT | CASSLQGASPDTQYF
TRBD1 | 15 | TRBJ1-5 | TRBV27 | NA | TGTGCCAGCAGTTTAAGCTCACAGGGGAATCAGCCCCAGCATTTT | CASSLSSQGNQPQHF
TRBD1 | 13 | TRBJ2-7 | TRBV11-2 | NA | TGTGCCAGCAGCCCGGACAGGGCGGGCGAGCAGTACTTC | CASSPDRAGEQYF
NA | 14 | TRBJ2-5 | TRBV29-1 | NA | TGCAGCGTTTCGGACAGTCGGAATCAAGAGACCCAGTACTTC | CSVSDSRNQETQYF
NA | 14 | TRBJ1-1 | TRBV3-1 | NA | TGTGCCAGCAGCCAATATGGGGATTTCACTGAAGCTTTCTTT | CASSQYGDFTEAFF
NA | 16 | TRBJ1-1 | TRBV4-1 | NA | TGCGCCAGCAGCCAAGGCCCGGGCCCGATGGGCACTGAAGCTTTCTTT | CASSQGPGPMGTEAFF
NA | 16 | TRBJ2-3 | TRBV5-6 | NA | TGTGCCAGCAGCTTGAGGGTCAGCACTAGCACAGATACGCAGTATTTT | CASSLRVSTSTDTQYF
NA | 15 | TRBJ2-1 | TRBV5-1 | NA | TGCGCCAGCAGCCCCCTAGGTCAGGCTCGTGATGAGCAGTTCTTC | CASSPLGQARDEQFF
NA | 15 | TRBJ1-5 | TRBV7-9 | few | TGTGCCAGCAGCTTAGCGGGGCACCGCAATGAACCCCAGCATTTT | CASSLAGHRNEPQHF
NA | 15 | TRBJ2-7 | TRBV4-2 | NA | TGTGCCAGCAGCCAAACCGGGGCGTCTTCCTACGAGCAGTACTTC | CASSQTGASSYEQYF
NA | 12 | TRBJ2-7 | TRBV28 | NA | TGTGCCAGCAGTTTGGGCAGGGCTTGGCAGTACTTC | CASSLGRAWQYF
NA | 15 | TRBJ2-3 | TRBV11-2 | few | TGTGCCAGCAGCTTAGAGGGGCGCAGCACAGATACGCAGTATTTT | CASSLEGRSTDTQYF